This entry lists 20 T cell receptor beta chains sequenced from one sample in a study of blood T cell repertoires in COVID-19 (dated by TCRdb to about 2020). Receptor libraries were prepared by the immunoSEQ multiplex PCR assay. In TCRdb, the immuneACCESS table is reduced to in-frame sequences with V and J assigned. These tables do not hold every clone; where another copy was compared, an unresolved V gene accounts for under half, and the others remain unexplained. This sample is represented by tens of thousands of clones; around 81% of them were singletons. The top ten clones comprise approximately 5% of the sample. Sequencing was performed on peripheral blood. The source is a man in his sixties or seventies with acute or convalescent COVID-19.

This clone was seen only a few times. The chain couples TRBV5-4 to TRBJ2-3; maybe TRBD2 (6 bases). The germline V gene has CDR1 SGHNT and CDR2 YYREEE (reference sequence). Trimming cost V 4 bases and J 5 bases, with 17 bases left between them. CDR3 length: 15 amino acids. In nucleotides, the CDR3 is TGTGCCAGCAGCCGGAGGGTTGGGTATGGAGATACGCAGTATTTT. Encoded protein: CASSRRVGYGDTQYF.

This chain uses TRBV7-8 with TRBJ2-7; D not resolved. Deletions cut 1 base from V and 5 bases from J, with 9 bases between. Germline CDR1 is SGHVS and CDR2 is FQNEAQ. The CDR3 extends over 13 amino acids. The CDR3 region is CASSLEWSDEQYF. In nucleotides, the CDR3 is TGTGCCAGCAGCTTAGAGTGGAGCGACGAGCAGTACTTC.

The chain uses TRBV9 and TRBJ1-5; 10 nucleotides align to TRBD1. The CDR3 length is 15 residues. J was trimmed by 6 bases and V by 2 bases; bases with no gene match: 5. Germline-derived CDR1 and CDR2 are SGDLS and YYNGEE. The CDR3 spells CASSVTGGSGQPQHF. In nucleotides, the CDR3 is TGTGCCAGCAGCGTGACAGGGGGCAGCGGTCAGCCCCAGCATTTT.

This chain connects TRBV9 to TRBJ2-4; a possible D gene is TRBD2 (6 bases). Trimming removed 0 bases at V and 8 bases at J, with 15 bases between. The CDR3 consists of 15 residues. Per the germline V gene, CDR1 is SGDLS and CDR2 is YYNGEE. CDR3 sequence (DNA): TGTGCCAGCAGCGTAGACCCGGGACTCACGTACATTCAGTACTTC. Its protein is CASSVDPGLTYIQYF.

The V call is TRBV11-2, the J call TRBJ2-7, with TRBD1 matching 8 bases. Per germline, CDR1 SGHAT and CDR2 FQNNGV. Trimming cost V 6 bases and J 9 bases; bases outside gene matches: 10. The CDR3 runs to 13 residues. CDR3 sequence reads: CASRRHRGVGQYF. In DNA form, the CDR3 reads TGTGCCAGCAGACGCCACAGGGGGGTCGGGCAGTACTTC.

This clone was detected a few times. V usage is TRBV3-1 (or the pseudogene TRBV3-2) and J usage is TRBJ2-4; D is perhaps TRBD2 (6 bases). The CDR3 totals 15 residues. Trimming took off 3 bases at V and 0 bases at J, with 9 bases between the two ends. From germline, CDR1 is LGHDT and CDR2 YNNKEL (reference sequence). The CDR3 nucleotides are TGTGCCAGCAGCCAGTGGGGGGTAGCCAAAAACATTCAGTACTTC. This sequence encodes CASSQWGVAKNIQYF.

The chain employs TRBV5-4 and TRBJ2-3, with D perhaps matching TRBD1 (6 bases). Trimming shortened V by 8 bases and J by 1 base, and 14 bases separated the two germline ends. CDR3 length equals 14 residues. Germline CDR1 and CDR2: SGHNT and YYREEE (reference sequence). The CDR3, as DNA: TGTGCCAGTGGGGATAAGGGGGGCACAGATACGCAGTATTTT. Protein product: CASGDKGGTDTQYF.

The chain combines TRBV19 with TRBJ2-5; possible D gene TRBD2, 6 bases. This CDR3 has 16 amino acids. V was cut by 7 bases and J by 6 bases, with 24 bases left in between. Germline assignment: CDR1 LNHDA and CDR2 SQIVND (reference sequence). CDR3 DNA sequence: TGTGCCAGTAAGCCCCCCACGGGGGATTGTGTGAAGACCCAGTACTTC. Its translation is CASKPPTGDCVKTQYF.

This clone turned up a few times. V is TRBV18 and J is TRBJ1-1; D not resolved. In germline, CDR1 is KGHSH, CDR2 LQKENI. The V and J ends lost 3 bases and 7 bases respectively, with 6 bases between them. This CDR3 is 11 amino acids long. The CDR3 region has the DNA TGTGCCAGCTCACCCGGGAGTGAAGCTTTCTTT. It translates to CASSPGSEAFF.

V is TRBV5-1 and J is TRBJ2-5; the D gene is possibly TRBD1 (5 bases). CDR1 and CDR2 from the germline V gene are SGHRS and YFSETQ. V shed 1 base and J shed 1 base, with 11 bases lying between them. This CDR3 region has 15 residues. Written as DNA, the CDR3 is TGCGCCAGCAGCTTGAGGCCAGGGCCCCAAGAGACCCAGTACTTC. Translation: CASSLRPGPQETQYF.

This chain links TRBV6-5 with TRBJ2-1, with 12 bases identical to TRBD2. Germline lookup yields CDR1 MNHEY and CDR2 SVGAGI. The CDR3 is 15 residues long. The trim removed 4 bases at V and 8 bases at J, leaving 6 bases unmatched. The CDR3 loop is CASSSLAGGTDEQFF. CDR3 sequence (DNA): TGTGCCAGCAGTTCACTAGCGGGGGGCACAGATGAGCAGTTCTTC.

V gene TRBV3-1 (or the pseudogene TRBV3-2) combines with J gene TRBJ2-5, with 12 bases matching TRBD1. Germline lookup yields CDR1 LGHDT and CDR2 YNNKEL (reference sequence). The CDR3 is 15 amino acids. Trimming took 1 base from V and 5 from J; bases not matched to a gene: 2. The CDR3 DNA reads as TGTGCCAGCAGCCAAGGGGACAGGGGGCGGGAGACCCAGTACTTC. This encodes CASSQGDRGRETQYF.

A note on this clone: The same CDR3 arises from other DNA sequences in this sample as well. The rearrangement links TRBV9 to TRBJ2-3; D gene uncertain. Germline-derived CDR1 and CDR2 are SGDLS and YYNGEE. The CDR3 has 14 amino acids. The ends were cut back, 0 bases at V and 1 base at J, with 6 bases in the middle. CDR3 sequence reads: CASSVAPGTDTQYF. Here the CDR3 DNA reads TGTGCCAGCAGCGTAGCCCCCGGCACAGATACGCAGTATTTT.

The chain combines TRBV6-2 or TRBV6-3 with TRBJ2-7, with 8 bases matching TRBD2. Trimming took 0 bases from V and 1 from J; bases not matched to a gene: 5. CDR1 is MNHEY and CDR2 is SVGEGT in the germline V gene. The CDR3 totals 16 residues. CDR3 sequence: CASSYSSAGGSYEQYF. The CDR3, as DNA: TGTGCCAGCAGTTACTCAAGTGCGGGGGGTTCCTACGAGCAGTACTTC.

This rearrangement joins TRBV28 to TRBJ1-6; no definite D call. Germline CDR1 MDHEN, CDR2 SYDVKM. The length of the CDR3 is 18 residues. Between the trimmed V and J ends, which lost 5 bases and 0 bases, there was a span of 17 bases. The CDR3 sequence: CASSPPRGGSSYNSPLHF. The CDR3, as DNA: TGTGCCAGCAGTCCCCCACGCGGAGGGAGCTCCTATAATTCACCCCTCCACTTT. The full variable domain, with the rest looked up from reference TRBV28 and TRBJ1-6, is DVKVTQSSRYLVKRTGEKVFLECVQDMDHENMFWYRQDPGLGLRLIYFSYDVKMKEKGDIPEGYSVSREKKERFSLILESASTNQTSMYLCASSPPRGGSSYNSPLHFGNGTRLTVT.

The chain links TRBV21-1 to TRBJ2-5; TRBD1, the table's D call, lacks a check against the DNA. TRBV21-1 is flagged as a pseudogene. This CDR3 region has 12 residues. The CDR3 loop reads CASRTGKETQYF. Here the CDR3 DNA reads TGTGCCAGCAGGACAGGGAAAGAGACCCAGTACTTC.

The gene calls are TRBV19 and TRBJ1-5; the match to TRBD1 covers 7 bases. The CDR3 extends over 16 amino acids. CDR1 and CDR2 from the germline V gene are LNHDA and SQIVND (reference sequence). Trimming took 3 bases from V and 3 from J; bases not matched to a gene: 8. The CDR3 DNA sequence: TGTGCCAGTAGTATGAGGGGGCCTAAGGACAATCAGCCCCAGCATTTT. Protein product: CASSMRGPKDNQPQHF.

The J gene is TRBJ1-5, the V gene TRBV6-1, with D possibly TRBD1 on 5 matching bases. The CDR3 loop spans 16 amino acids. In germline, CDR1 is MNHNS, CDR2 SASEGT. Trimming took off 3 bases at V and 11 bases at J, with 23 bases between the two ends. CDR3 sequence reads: CASSEPVSENGGTQHF. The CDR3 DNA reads TGTGCCAGCAGTGAGCCGGTTTCCGAAAACGGGGGAACCCAGCATTTT.

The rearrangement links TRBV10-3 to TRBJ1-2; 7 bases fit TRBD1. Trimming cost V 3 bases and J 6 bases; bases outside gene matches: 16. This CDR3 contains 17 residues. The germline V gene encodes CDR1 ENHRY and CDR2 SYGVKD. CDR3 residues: CAISEVGVTLTGDGYTF. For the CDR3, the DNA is TGTGCCATCAGTGAAGTGGGGGTCACCCTCACAGGGGATGGCTACACCTTC.

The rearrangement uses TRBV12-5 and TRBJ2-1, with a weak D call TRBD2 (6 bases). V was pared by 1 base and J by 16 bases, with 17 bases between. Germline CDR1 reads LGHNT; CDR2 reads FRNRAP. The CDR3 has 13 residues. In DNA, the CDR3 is TGTGCTAGTGGTTTGGGGACTACCCCCCCCGTATTCTTC. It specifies CASGLGTTPPVFF.